These 24 T cell receptor beta chains originate from one sample sequenced in a study of OX40 agonist ivuxolimab in advanced cancers. TCRdb keeps only in-frame clones here, not all; method: immunoSEQ multiplex PCR. Altogether about 52,000 clones are present, under 95% being singletons, with the ten largest covering approximately 12%. The specimen comprised CD4+ or CD8+ T cells sorted from blood, sampled in a trial of the OX40 agonist ivuxolimab. These receptors were collected from an adult with an advanced solid tumor such as melanoma, head and neck, liver or kidney cancer.

The chain joins TRBV5-1 to TRBJ2-1; D may be TRBD1 (6 bases). V shed 0 bases and J shed 6 bases, with 13 bases lying between them. There are 15 residues in the CDR3. The V gene's germline CDR1 is SGHRS and CDR2 YFSETQ. CDR3 nucleotides: TGCGCCAGCAGCTTGGTGGTAGGGGGTAGCAATGAGCAGTTCTTC. Translating it yields CASSLVVGGSNEQFF.

The chain carries TRBV4-1 and TRBJ1-5; D uncertain. CDR1 and CDR2 from the germline V gene are MGHRA and YSYEKL. The CDR3 has 15 amino acids. V gave up 4 bases and J gave up 0 bases, with 10 bases separating them. For the CDR3, the DNA is TGCGCCAGCAGCCGGACTGTTAATAGCAATCAGCCCCAGCATTTT. This encodes CASSRTVNSNQPQHF.

The chain employs TRBV28 and TRBJ2-6; D possibly corresponds to TRBD2 (6 bases). The CDR3 consists of 17 residues. Trimming pared 3 bases from V and 3 bases from J, leaving 15 bases between. Germline loops: CDR1 MDHEN, CDR2 SYDVKM. Here the CDR3 DNA reads TGTGCCAGCAGTTTTATTGCGGAGGGATTTGGGGCCAACGTCCTGACTTTC. Translated, it gives CASSFIAEGFGANVLTF.

The chain is built from TRBV4-1 and TRBJ2-7; TRBD1 might be the D (5 bases). The CDR3 loop spans 16 amino acids. From germline, CDR1 is MGHRA and CDR2 YSYEKL. V was trimmed by 4 bases and J by 1 base, leaving 17 bases between them. The CDR3 bases are TGCGCCAGCAGCCTGGCGTCGGTAGGGGATTCCTACGAGCAGTACTTC. Translating gives CASSLASVGDSYEQYF.

The rearrangement links TRBV7-9 to TRBJ1-1; D call uncertain. The V gene's germline CDR1 is SEHNR and CDR2 FQNEAQ (reference sequence). V shed 5 bases and J shed 10 bases, with 20 bases lying between them. This CDR3 has 14 amino acids. CDR3 bases: TGTGCCAGCAGCCCCCCGGACCGATTCCTTGGAGCTTTCTTT. This codes for CASSPPDRFLGAFF.

The J gene is TRBJ2-1, the V gene TRBV5-4, with 7 bases aligning to TRBD2. Germline trimming cut 4 bases from V and 0 bases from J; bases unmatched to any gene: 4. The germline CDR1 and CDR2 sequences are SGHNT and YYREEE (reference sequence). CDR3 length: 15 amino acids. CDR3 residues: CASSPPSGSYNEQFF. The CDR3 region has the DNA TGTGCCAGCAGCCCACCTAGCGGCTCCTACAATGAGCAGTTCTTC.

This chain connects TRBV9 to TRBJ1-2; D remains ambiguous. The length of the CDR3 is 14 residues. Germline CDR1 is SGDLS and CDR2 is YYNGEE. V was pared by 0 bases and J by 4 bases, with 10 bases between. The CDR3 loop reads CASSVATDSYGYTF. In DNA form, the CDR3 reads TGTGCCAGCAGCGTAGCTACAGATTCCTATGGCTACACCTTC.

The chain has TRBV30 and TRBJ2-1; no reliable D call. This CDR3 contains 10 residues. Trimming took 1 base from V and 9 from J, leaving 4 bases between them. CDR1 is GTSNPN, CDR2 SVGIG, per germline (reference sequence). As DNA, the CDR3 is TGTGCCTGGAGTGGGCGTGAGCAGTTCTTC. Encoded protein: CAWSGREQFF.

This clone was recorded only once. The gene calls are TRBV9 and TRBJ2-7, with D perhaps being TRBD1 or TRBD2 (5 bases each). Trimming cost V 4 bases and J 3 bases, with 14 bases left between them. The CDR3 is made up of 14 amino acids. Germline V gene data show CDR1 as SGDLS and CDR2 as YYNGEE. CDR3 region: CASSREGNYYEQYF. CDR3 bases: TGTGCCAGCAGCCGAGAGGGGAACTACTACGAGCAGTACTTC.

The chain couples TRBV4-1 to TRBJ1-1, with D possibly matching TRBD1 (6 bases). This CDR3 comprises 16 residues. In germline, CDR1 is MGHRA, CDR2 YSYEKL. Trimming took off 4 bases at V and 1 base at J, with 16 bases between the two ends. The CDR3, as DNA: TGCGCCAGCAGCCCCTTTATGGACAGACAGAACACTGAAGCTTTCTTT. Residues: CASSPFMDRQNTEAFF.

This CDR3 is CASSLRDTQYF. The CDR3 nucleotides read TGTGCCAGCAGTTTAAGGGATACGCAGTATTTT. This chain connects TRBV27 to TRBJ2-3; D unresolved. CDR1 and CDR2 (germline): MNHEY, SMNVEV (reference sequence). The CDR3 covers 11 residues. Trimming pared 2 bases from V and 6 bases from J, leaving 3 bases between.

The chain has TRBV7-9 and TRBJ1-3; D is undetermined. From germline, CDR1 is SEHNR and CDR2 FQNEAQ (reference sequence). CDR3 length: 14 amino acids. V was cut by 2 bases and J by 1 base, with 6 bases left in between. The CDR3 region is CASSLTGSGNTIYF. As DNA, the CDR3 is TGTGCCAGCAGCTTAACGGGATCTGGAAACACCATATATTTT.

The chain couples TRBV28 to TRBJ2-2; TRBD1 agrees at 11 bases. The trim removed 7 bases at V and 6 bases at J, leaving 7 bases unmatched. The V gene's germline CDR1 is MDHEN and CDR2 SYDVKM. The CDR3 runs to 15 residues. CDR3 nucleotides: TGTGCCAGCACCATACGGGACAGGGGGGCCGGGGAGCTGTTTTTT. Translation: CASTIRDRGAGELFF.

This rearrangement joins TRBV19 to TRBJ1-1; 7 bases are a match to TRBD1. The CDR3 loop spans 15 amino acids. From germline, CDR1 is LNHDA and CDR2 SQIVND (reference sequence). V was clipped by 5 bases and J by 4 bases; unmatched bases: 10. CDR3 DNA sequence: TGTGCCAGTAGTCCCACGACAGGGAGCGGCACTGAAGCTTTCTTT. Its protein is CASSPTTGSGTEAFF.

The rearrangement links TRBV28 to TRBJ2-7; 7 bases agree with TRBD1. Germline trimming cut 5 bases from V and 0 bases from J; bases unmatched to any gene: 7. This CDR3 has 15 residues. Germline CDR1 and CDR2: MDHEN and SYDVKM. The CDR3 region is CASSPYRGFSYEQYF. DNA for the CDR3: TGTGCCAGCAGTCCCTACAGGGGTTTCTCCTACGAGCAGTACTTC.

V and J are TRBV9 and TRBJ2-7; no reliable D call. The CDR3 consists of 14 residues. Germline CDR1 is SGDLS and CDR2 is YYNGEE. V shed 2 bases and J shed 2 bases, with 11 bases lying between them. CDR3 coding DNA: TGTGCCAGCAGCGTTAAGGCAGAGGCCTACGAGCAGTACTTC. As protein: CASSVKAEAYEQYF.

The genes are TRBV10-3 and TRBJ2-7; D ambiguous. The CDR3 has 13 residues. The V gene's germline CDR1 is ENHRY and CDR2 SYGVKD. V shed 0 bases and J shed 4 bases, with 7 bases lying between them. CDR3: CAISESSRYEQYF. The CDR3 nucleotides are TGTGCCATCAGTGAGTCGAGTCGATACGAGCAGTACTTC.

The chain couples TRBV20-1 to TRBJ2-1; D is unclear. Germline-derived CDR1 and CDR2 are DFQATT and SNEGSKA (reference sequence). Trimming removed 2 bases at V and 5 bases at J, with 4 bases between. This CDR3 comprises 11 residues. The CDR3 coding sequence is TGCAGTGCTAGAAGGCACAATGAGCAGTTCTTC. Amino acids: CSARRHNEQFF.

This chain links TRBV27 with TRBJ2-7, with no clear D. Germline CDR1 reads MNHEY; CDR2 reads SMNVEV (reference sequence). Trimming took off 5 bases at V and 1 base at J, with 9 bases between the two ends. The CDR3 is made up of 13 amino acids. CDR3 in amino acids: CASSITESYEQYF. The CDR3 DNA follows: TGTGCCAGCAGTATAACAGAATCCTACGAGCAGTACTTC.

The V gene is TRBV21-1, the J gene TRBJ1-1. TRBV21-1 is a pseudogene. The CDR3 loop spans 15 amino acids. The CDR3 DNA sequence: TGTGCCAGCAGTATACCGGTAGCAATTCGCACTGAAGCTTTCTTT. This gives the protein CASSIPVAIRTEAFF.

This clone was counted once. The chain employs TRBV28 and TRBJ2-1, with 9 bases fitting TRBD1. The germline gives CDR1 MDHEN, CDR2 SYDVKM. CDR3 size: 15 residues. V shed 4 bases and J 0 bases; nucleotides not matched to a gene: 1. CDR3 residues: CASSWGQGSYNEQFF. CDR3 in DNA: TGTGCCAGCAGTTGGGGACAGGGCTCCTACAATGAGCAGTTCTTC.

The chain is built from TRBV9 and TRBJ2-5; possibly TRBD2 for D (5 bases). Trimming cost V 0 bases and J 5 bases, with 17 bases left between them. The CDR3 is 16 amino acids. The V gene's germline CDR1 is SGDLS and CDR2 YYNGEE. The CDR3 region has the DNA TGTGCCAGCAGCGTAGGACCCACGTTACGCGGGGAGACCCAGTACTTC. It is translated as CASSVGPTLRGETQYF.

The rearrangement links TRBV11-2 to TRBJ1-2; D remains unclear. Germline V gene data show CDR1 as SGHAT and CDR2 as FQNNGV. There are 15 residues in the CDR3. Trimming removed 4 bases from V and 3 bases from J, with 15 bases in between. CDR3 nucleotide sequence: TGTGCCAGCAGCTGGTATGAATCTTCAGACTATGGCTACACCTTC. Translated, it gives CASSWYESSDYGYTF.

V and J are TRBV28 and TRBJ2-7; 8 nucleotides agree with TRBD1. The CDR3 is 14 residues long. Germline V gene lookup returns CDR1 MDHEN and CDR2 SYDVKM. The V gene end was trimmed by 6 bases and the J gene end by 9 bases; junction bases not matched to a gene: 13. CDR3 nucleotides: TGTGCCAGCAGCCTATCAGGGGGCTCCCCCCCGCAGTACTTC. Translating gives CASSLSGGSPPQYF.